This is a list of T cell receptor beta chains from one sample in a study of blood T cell repertoires in COVID-19. Sequenced by immunoSEQ multiplex PCR; TCRdb stores in-frame clones only, minus some. The sample lists roughly 220,000 clones, about 84% seen once, with approximately 4.6% in the top ten. Sequenced material: PBMCs or T cells enriched from blood (not recorded which). These receptors were collected from a man aged 25 to 45 with acute COVID-19. The CDR3 runs from the conserved cysteine through the conserved F or W. Each record gives: clone size, J gene, V gene, D gene, CDR3 protein, CDR3 DNA. D genes are given only for firm matches. Part of the rows lack a size; the others show once, few, many or a class for expanded clones.

abundance: NA
j_gene: TRBJ1-1
v_gene: TRBV15
d_gene: NA
CDR3aa: CATSRGTLSGATEAFF
CDR3nt: TGTGCCACCAGCAGGGGAACCTTATCGGGAGCCACTGAAGCTTTCTTT

abundance: NA
j_gene: TRBJ1-2
v_gene: TRBV5-4
d_gene: TRBD1
CDR3aa: CASSSGQRTGNYGYTF
CDR3nt: TGTGCCAGCAGCTCTGGCCAAAGGACAGGGAACTATGGCTACACCTTC

abundance: NA
j_gene: TRBJ1-4
v_gene: TRBV5-5
d_gene: TRBD1
CDR3aa: CASSRLFRDRVATNEKLFF
CDR3nt: TGTGCCAGCAGCCGCCTGTTCCGGGACAGGGTTGCAACTAATGAAAAACTGTTTTTT

abundance: NA
j_gene: TRBJ2-2
v_gene: TRBV27
d_gene: TRBD1
CDR3aa: CASSPGGRTGELFF
CDR3nt: TGTGCCAGCAGCCCAGGGGGACGGACCGGGGAGCTGTTTTTT

abundance: NA
j_gene: TRBJ1-1
v_gene: TRBV19
d_gene: NA
CDR3aa: CASSILSSINTEAFF
CDR3nt: TGTGCCAGTAGTATTCTCTCCAGTATTAACACTGAAGCTTTCTTT

abundance: NA
j_gene: TRBJ2-5
v_gene: TRBV11-1
d_gene: NA
CDR3aa: CASSSISETQYF
CDR3nt: TGTGCCAGCAGCTCCATTTCAGAGACCCAGTACTTC

abundance: few
j_gene: TRBJ2-1
v_gene: TRBV2
d_gene: NA
CDR3aa: CASSEATAVSGNEQFF
CDR3nt: TGTGCCAGCAGTGAAGCGACCGCAGTTTCGGGCAATGAGCAGTTCTTC

abundance: NA
j_gene: TRBJ1-1
v_gene: TRBV3-1/TRBV3-2
d_gene: NA
CDR3aa: CASSQDRGYTEAFF
CDR3nt: TGTGCCAGCAGCCAAGACAGGGGATACACTGAAGCTTTCTTT

abundance: NA
j_gene: TRBJ2-5
v_gene: TRBV3-1/TRBV3-2
d_gene: TRBD2
CDR3aa: CASRELAGGPETQYF
CDR3nt: TGTGCCAGCAGGGAACTAGCGGGGGGGCCGGAGACCCAGTACTTC

abundance: once
j_gene: TRBJ1-1
v_gene: TRBV7-2
d_gene: NA
CDR3aa: CASSSDMFLNTEAFF
CDR3nt: TGTGCCAGCAGCTCCGACATGTTCTTGAACACTGAAGCTTTCTTT

abundance: NA
j_gene: TRBJ2-4
v_gene: TRBV2
d_gene: TRBD1
CDR3aa: CASSGQENIQYF
CDR3nt: TGTGCCAGCAGCGGACAGGAAAACATTCAGTACTTC

abundance: NA
j_gene: TRBJ1-1
v_gene: TRBV7-3
d_gene: NA
CDR3aa: CASSLSGGLSEAFF
CDR3nt: TGTGCCAGCAGCTTATCGGGGGGTCTGTCTGAAGCTTTCTTT

abundance: NA
j_gene: TRBJ2-2
v_gene: TRBV6-4
d_gene: TRBD2
CDR3aa: CASSDSSSGGAPGELFF
CDR3nt: TGTGCCAGCAGTGACTCTTCGAGCGGGGGGGCCCCCGGGGAGCTGTTTTTT

abundance: NA
j_gene: TRBJ2-1
v_gene: TRBV6-5
d_gene: TRBD1
CDR3aa: CASTKFGTGNNEQFF
CDR3nt: TGTGCCAGCACAAAATTCGGGACAGGGAACAATGAGCAGTTCTTC

abundance: NA
j_gene: TRBJ2-2
v_gene: TRBV7-9
d_gene: NA
CDR3aa: CASSFVNRANTGELFF
CDR3nt: TGTGCCAGCAGCTTCGTGAACAGAGCGAACACCGGGGAGCTGTTTTTT

abundance: NA
j_gene: TRBJ2-1
v_gene: TRBV24-1
d_gene: NA
CDR3aa: CATSAPGQGGNEQFF
CDR3nt: TGTGCCACCAGTGCCCCCGGACAAGGGGGCAATGAGCAGTTCTTC

abundance: NA
j_gene: TRBJ2-2
v_gene: TRBV9
d_gene: NA
CDR3aa: CASSVGQNTGELFF
CDR3nt: TGTGCCAGCAGCGTGGGACAGAACACCGGGGAGCTGTTTTTT

abundance: NA
j_gene: TRBJ1-1
v_gene: TRBV11-2
d_gene: NA
CDR3aa: CASSLDSGVSGTEAFF
CDR3nt: TGTGCCAGCAGCTTAGACAGCGGCGTTAGTGGCACTGAAGCTTTCTTT

abundance: NA
j_gene: TRBJ1-6
v_gene: TRBV14
d_gene: NA
CDR3aa: CASSQDLGRGDSPLHF
CDR3nt: TGTGCCAGCAGCCAAGATTTAGGCAGGGGTGATTCACCCCTCCACTTT

abundance: NA
j_gene: TRBJ1-2
v_gene: TRBV11-1
d_gene: NA
CDR3aa: CASSDSTAYGYTF
CDR3nt: TGTGCCAGCAGCGATTCGACAGCCTATGGCTACACCTTC

abundance: NA
j_gene: TRBJ2-6
v_gene: TRBV7-9
d_gene: TRBD1
CDR3aa: CASSPERGPGANVLTF
CDR3nt: TGTGCCAGCAGCCCCGAGAGGGGGCCTGGGGCCAACGTCCTGACTTTC

abundance: NA
j_gene: TRBJ2-7
v_gene: TRBV5-1
d_gene: NA
CDR3aa: CASSLEPGTSPYEQYF
CDR3nt: TGCGCCAGCAGCTTGGAACCCGGGACATCTCCCTACGAGCAGTACTTC

abundance: few
j_gene: TRBJ2-3
v_gene: TRBV3-1/TRBV3-2
d_gene: TRBD2
CDR3aa: CASSPSGEGTDTQYF
CDR3nt: TGTGCCAGCAGCCCTAGCGGGGAGGGCACAGATACGCAGTATTTT

abundance: NA
j_gene: TRBJ1-1
v_gene: TRBV11-2
d_gene: NA
CDR3aa: CASSLGWGRTEAFF
CDR3nt: TGTGCCAGCAGCTTAGGTTGGGGGCGGACTGAAGCTTTCTTT

abundance: NA
j_gene: TRBJ1-2
v_gene: TRBV5-1
d_gene: NA
CDR3aa: CASSLNPGKPNYGYTF
CDR3nt: TGCGCCAGCAGCTTGAATCCGGGGAAACCCAACTATGGCTACACCTTC

abundance: NA
j_gene: TRBJ1-2
v_gene: TRBV10-1
d_gene: NA
CDR3aa: CASSDVAGNLYGYTF
CDR3nt: TGCGCCAGCAGTGATGTGGCAGGAAACCTCTATGGCTACACCTTC